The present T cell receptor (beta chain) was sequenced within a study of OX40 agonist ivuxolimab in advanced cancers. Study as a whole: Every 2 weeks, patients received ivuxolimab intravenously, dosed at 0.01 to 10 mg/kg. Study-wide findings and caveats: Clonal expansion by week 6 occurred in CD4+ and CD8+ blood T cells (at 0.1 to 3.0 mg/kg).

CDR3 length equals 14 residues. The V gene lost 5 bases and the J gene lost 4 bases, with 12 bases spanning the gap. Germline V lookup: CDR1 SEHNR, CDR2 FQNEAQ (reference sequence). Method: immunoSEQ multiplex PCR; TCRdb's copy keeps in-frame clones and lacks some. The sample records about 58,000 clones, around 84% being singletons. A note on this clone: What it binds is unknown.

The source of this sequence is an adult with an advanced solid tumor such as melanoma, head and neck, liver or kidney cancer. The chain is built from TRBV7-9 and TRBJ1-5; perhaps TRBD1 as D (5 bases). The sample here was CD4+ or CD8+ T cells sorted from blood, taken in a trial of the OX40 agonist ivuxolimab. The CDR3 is CASSPGHLNQPQHF. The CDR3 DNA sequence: TGTGCCAGCAGCCCTGGACACCTAAATCAGCCCCAGCATTTT.